Listed below are T cell receptor beta chains from one sample, sequenced in a study of T cell responses to AZD1222 COVID-19 vaccine. The data were produced by immunoSEQ multiplex PCR, yet TCRdb's version contains in-frame clones alone and is incomplete. The sample holds around 31,000 clones, 90% to 95% seen once. The sample consisted of peripheral blood, taken on day 0 of AZD1222 vaccination. Receptors originate from an adult in good health. Each CDR3 is given with its conserved first and last residue. D genes are given only for firm matches. The size field is filled for only some rows; it gives once, few, many or a size class.

TRBV19	-	TRBJ1-5	-	TGTGCCAGTAGTATTGGGCAGGGCTTCCAGCCCCAGCATTTT	CASSIGQGFQPQHF
TRBV5-1	-	TRBJ2-5	once	TGCGCCAGCAGCTCAGGAATAACAGGGTCAGAGACCCAGTACTTC	CASSSGITGSETQYF
TRBV5-8	-	TRBJ1-6	-	TGTGCCAGCCGCCCAGGGTATAATTCACCCCTCCACTTT	CASRPGYNSPLHF
TRBV7-2	-	TRBJ1-1	-	TGTGCCAGCAGCACCACCAGGGACACTGAAGCTTTCTTT	CASSTTRDTEAFF
TRBV4-2	-	TRBJ1-3	-	TGTGCCAGCAGCCAAGATATAGGCCAGGGCGCTGGAAACACCATATATTTT	CASSQDIGQGAGNTIYF
TRBV7-6	-	TRBJ1-2	once	TGTGCCAGCAGCTTAGCAAAGGGAGGGAACTATGGCTACACCTTC	CASSLAKGGNYGYTF
TRBV19	TRBD1	TRBJ1-4	-	TGTGCCAGTAGCGACAGGGCCCGGCTGGTTGGTAAACTGTTTTTT	CASSDRARLVGKLFF
TRBV10-3	-	TRBJ1-6	-	TGTGCCATCAGTGACAGGGGACCCTATAATTCACCCCTCCACTTT	CAISDRGPYNSPLHF
TRBV29-1	TRBD2	TRBJ2-3	-	TGCAGCGTACTAGCGGGGGCTGATACGCAGTATTTT	CSVLAGADTQYF
TRBV6-5	-	TRBJ1-6	-	TGTGCCAGCAGAACCCAGACAGGTCTCAATTCACCCCTCCACTTT	CASRTQTGLNSPLHF
TRBV7-9	-	TRBJ2-3	few	TGTGCCAGCAGCTTAGGAGGGGGGCTCGCAGACCGATCCACAGATACGCAGTATTTT	CASSLGGGLADRSTDTQYF
TRBV7-2	TRBD2	TRBJ2-5	-	TGTGCCAGCAGCCCGGGCGGGGGGGAGACCCAGTACTTC	CASSPGGGETQYF
TRBV7-2	TRBD2	TRBJ2-3	-	TGTGCCAGCAGCTGGAGAGCGGGGGACACAGATACGCAGTATTTT	CASSWRAGDTDTQYF
TRBV9	-	TRBJ1-2	-	TGTGCCAGCAGCCCTCGGGGGGGCGGCTATGGCTACACCTTC	CASSPRGGGYGYTF
TRBV19	-	TRBJ1-1	-	TGTGCCAGTAGTATCCCCATCCCCGGGACTGAAGCTTTCTTT	CASSIPIPGTEAFF
TRBV7-6	TRBD2	TRBJ2-1	-	TGTGCCAGCAGCCCAAGCGGGGGGACTTACAATGAGCAGTTCTTC	CASSPSGGTYNEQFF
TRBV3-1/TRBV3-2	-	TRBJ2-7	-	TGTGCCAGCAGCACGCAGGGGTACGAGCAGTACTTC	CASSTQGYEQYF
TRBV9	TRBD2	TRBJ2-5	-	TGTGCCAGCAGCCCCGGGGCTAGCGGGGGGTTACAAGAGACCCAGTACTTC	CASSPGASGGLQETQYF
TRBV24-1	-	TRBJ1-6	-	TGTGCCACCTGCGGACAGAGGTACAACTCCTATAATTCACCCCTCCACTTT	CATCGQRYNSYNSPLHF
TRBV12-1	-	TRBJ2-7	-	TGTGCCAGCCCCCCAGACAGGGTGCCCTACGAGCAGTACTTC	CASPPDRVPYEQYF
TRBV3-1/TRBV3-2	TRBD2	TRBJ2-1	-	TGTGCCAGCAGCCAAGGGCGGGGGTGTTCCTACAATGAGCAGTTCTTC	CASSQGRGCSYNEQFF
TRBV19	TRBD1	TRBJ1-1	-	TGTGCCAGTAGGCGACAGGGGGCGATTATTGAAGCTTTCTTT	CASRRQGAIIEAFF
TRBV4-2	-	TRBJ2-3	-	TGTGCCAGCAGCCAAGACGACGGCAGCACAGATACGCAGTATTTT	CASSQDDGSTDTQYF
TRBV9	TRBD1	TRBJ1-1	-	TGTGCCAGCAGCTCACGGACAGGACTCCCGGGGGAAGCTTTCTTT	CASSSRTGLPGEAFF
TRBV30	-	TRBJ1-4	-	TGTGCCTGGGACCCGGGATTAAATGAAAAACTGTTTTTT	CAWDPGLNEKLFF
TRBV11-3	-	TRBJ1-1	-	TGTGCCAGCAGCTTAGGAGGGAGGGACGCGATGAACACTGAAGCTTTCTTT	CASSLGGRDAMNTEAFF
TRBV5-1	-	TRBJ1-4	-	TGCGCCAGCAGCCGGGACCCATGGACAACTAATGAAAAACTGTTTTTT	CASSRDPWTTNEKLFF
TRBV3-1/TRBV3-2	-	TRBJ2-7	-	TGTGCCAGCAGCCGAAGACTGGGGGCCGTCTACGAGCAGTACTTC	CASSRRLGAVYEQYF
TRBV12-3/TRBV12-4	-	TRBJ1-6	-	TGTGCCAGCAGCTCCGAGGGACCACCCCTCCACTTT	CASSSEGPPLHF
TRBV6-1	TRBD1	TRBJ2-4	-	TGTGCCAGCAGTGAAGGTGAGAGACAGGGGTACTTC	CASSEGERQGYF
TRBV12-3/TRBV12-4	-	TRBJ2-5	few	TGTGCCAGCAGTTTGGAGGCGGGTGAGACCCAGTACTTC	CASSLEAGETQYF
TRBV7-2	TRBD2	TRBJ2-2	-	TGTGCCAGCAGCTCCCGGGGGGGCGGCGGGGAGCTGTTTTTT	CASSSRGGGGELFF